This TCR beta chain emerged from a study of OX40 agonist ivuxolimab in advanced cancers. Study summary: Hepatocellular carcinoma, melanoma, renal cell or head and neck cancer occurred in dose-escalation patients.

Overall study results and limits: Clonal expansion from baseline to week 6 occurred in both CD4+ and CD8+ T cells. Some of the nonresponding patients also showed low levels of normalized T-cell clonal expansion.

Looked up from germline, CDR1 is SNHLY and CDR2 is FYNNEI. The CDR3 has 14 residues. Trimming left V 5 bases short and J 0 bases short, with 9 bases between. TCRdb's copy holds only in-frame clones and misses some; the assay was immunoSEQ multiplex PCR. The data show about 150,000 clones, with 90% to 95% seen just once and about 0.33% held by the top ten. Collection of blood occurred at baseline, at cycle 4 day 1, and at cycle 7 day 1. To note about this clone: Its antigen is undetermined.

This sequence joins TRBV2 and TRBJ2-3; no clear D gene. Sequenced here: CD4+ or CD8+ T cells sorted from blood, sampled in a trial of the OX40 agonist ivuxolimab. The clonotype comes from an adult with an advanced solid tumor such as melanoma, head and neck, liver or kidney cancer. The CDR3 DNA reads TGTGCCAGCAGTCTGGACGCAAGCACAGATACGCAGTATTTT. This gives the protein CASSLDASTDTQYF.